Below, 6 T cell receptor beta chains from the same sample are listed, as sequenced in a study of T-cell reconstitution after alpha-beta-depleted transplantation in children. Unique molecular identifiers were built into the TCRbeta library. TCRdb analysed the PCR reads with MiXCR anew, one entry per CDR3 protein. The sample shows 700,000 to 850,000 distinct CDR3 sequences, roughly 15% of them seen only once. Sequenced material: PBMCs, mostly from graft donor cells, taken 360 days after TCRalphabeta/CD19-depleted stem cell transplant. The receptors originated from a male patient between 10 and 17 years old who had a stem cell transplant for acute lymphoblastic leukemia, so the T cells may come from the graft donor.

Only a few counts were recorded for this clonotype. The chain couples TRBV7-9 to TRBJ1-1, with 8 bases matching TRBD1. The CDR3 has 14 amino acids. Germline V gene data show CDR1 as SEHNR and CDR2 as FQNEAQ (reference sequence). The V and J ends lost 5 bases and 6 bases, in that order; junction bases with no gene match: 8. CDR3 DNA sequence: TGTGCCAGCAGCGGACAGGGACATGTCGCTGAAGCTTTCTTT. Translating it yields CASSGQGHVAEAFF.

The genes are TRBV2 and TRBJ1-5, with a possible D match to TRBD1 (5 bases). The CDR3 runs 14 residues. The germline V and J ends were trimmed by 8 bases and 12 bases, with 23 bases remaining between them. Germline V gives CDR1 SNHLY, CDR2 FYNNEI. As DNA, the CDR3 is TGTGCCAGCGAAAGGGACGGTGGGCTAGGGCACCAGCATTTT. It codes for CASERDGGLGHQHF.

Only a few counts were recorded for this clonotype. The rearrangement joins TRBV6-5 to TRBJ2-3, with D possibly matching TRBD1 (7 bases). V was trimmed by 3 bases and J by 2 bases, leaving 15 bases between them. The V gene's germline CDR1 is MNHEY and CDR2 SVGAGI. The CDR3 has 16 residues. The CDR3 DNA reads as TGTGCCAGCAGTTATGATTCAGGGGGGAACACAGATACGCAGTATTTT. This encodes CASSYDSGGNTDTQYF.

Ten or more counts support this clonotype. The chain combines TRBV7-6 with TRBJ1-4, with D hard to call. Germline CDR1 SGHVS, CDR2 FNYEAQ. The CDR3 spans 16 residues. V dropped 4 bases and J dropped 8 bases, with 20 bases sitting between them. In nucleotides, the CDR3 is TGTGCCAGCAGCTCCGGGTTTGAAGGGAGTGGGGAAAAACTGTTTTTT. It encodes CASSSGFEGSGEKLFF.

This clonotype was recorded many times. The rearrangement uses TRBV5-6 and TRBJ2-2, with 8 nucleotides matching TRBD2. CDR1 and CDR2 (germline): SGHDT, YYEEEE. With V trimmed by 4 bases and J by 1 base, 9 bases remained unmatched. The CDR3 sequence is 17 residues long. CDR3: CASSRRGGAGNTGELFF. The DNA of the CDR3 is TGTGCCAGCAGCCGCCGGGGGGGTGCGGGGAACACCGGGGAGCTGTTTTTT.

This clonotype was detected a few times. The chain has TRBV5-1 and TRBJ2-1; D call uncertain. The V and J ends lost 0 bases and 5 bases respectively, with 6 bases between them. The CDR3 has 13 residues. Germline-derived CDR1 and CDR2 are SGHRS and YFSETQ. Here the CDR3 reads CASSLGNDNEQFF. The CDR3, as DNA: TGCGCCAGCAGCTTGGGAAATGACAATGAGCAGTTCTTC.